The rows below give T cell receptor beta chains drawn from one sample of a study of cytomegalovirus exposure and HLA in healthy donors. The method was immunoSEQ multiplex PCR; TCRdb's version includes in-frame clones alone and lacks a portion of them. This sample has over 65,000 clones, with around 94% found just once. Material for sequencing was PBMCs. The origin of the receptors is a woman aged 18-29 years in good health and CMV-seropositive. The CDR3 runs from the conserved cysteine through the conserved F or W. The order of the fields is J gene, V gene, CDR3 protein.

>TRBJ2-3|TRBV9
CASSGMGGTSTDTQYF
>TRBJ1-4|TRBV29-1
CSAAGTGEKLFF
>TRBJ2-1|TRBV2
CASSVAGLAGNEQFF
>TRBJ2-7|TRBV5-6
CASSRDTEIEQYF
>TRBJ2-7|TRBV30
CAWSPGQGTYEQYF
>TRBJ1-5|TRBV4-1
CASSQEPGVGNQPQHF
>TRBJ2-6|TRBV10-3
CATFPSGANVLTF
>TRBJ2-1|TRBV5-1
CASSQVLAGGSGEQFF
>TRBJ1-2|TRBV29-1
CSAGGQGNGGYTF
>TRBJ2-5|TRBV6-5
CASSYRGLETQYF
>TRBJ2-1|TRBV6-1
CASSDASGYNEQFF
>TRBJ1-1|TRBV25-1
CASSELGDGTEAFF
>TRBJ1-2|TRBV7-8
CASSLKGAAGGSDGYTF
>TRBJ2-1|TRBV12-5
CASGTGTSVSSYNEQFF
>TRBJ2-3|TRBV1
CTSSQVIQASTDTQYF
>TRBJ2-1|TRBV10-3
CAIGGGNEQFF
>TRBJ2-1|TRBV30
CAWARTGGGDEQFF
>TRBJ2-3|TRBV2
CASSDLSGYSTDTQYF
>TRBJ1-1|TRBV20-1
CSAFRNTEAFF
>TRBJ2-3|TRBV5-6
CASSFLAGVTDTQYF
>TRBJ2-1|TRBV19
CASSPGTGRNNEQFF
>TRBJ1-5|TRBV12-5
CASGPTGSQPQHF
>TRBJ1-2|TRBV7-8
CASSLELGGDGYTF
>TRBJ2-5|TRBV18
CASSPGGQETQYF
>TRBJ2-5|TRBV7-2
CASSFAETQYF
>TRBJ1-1|TRBV7-3
CASSLMAGANTEAFF
>TRBJ2-2|TRBV9
CASSVEAGGPTGELFF
>TRBJ1-4|TRBV5-1
CASSTGTGVEKLFF
>TRBJ2-3|TRBV4-2
CASSQGTSGGADTQYF